The rows below give T cell receptor beta chains drawn from one sample of a study of T cell repertoires in cytomegalovirus infection. TCRdb re-called the reads with MiXCR, one entry per CDR3 protein. The sample carries almost 550,000 distinct CDR3 sequences, approximately 16% recorded once. Sequenced input: CD8+ T cells from PBMCs. These receptor sequences come from a human donor in good health (CMV status not recorded). Some clones in this sample may be carry-over from other donors' samples. CDR3s include the opening cysteine and the closing phenylalanine or tryptophan. The D gene is left open where the match is weak. Rows give clone size only sometimes, using once, few, many, or a class for an expanded clone.

V,size,D,J,DNA,CDR3
TRBV7-6,many,-,TRBJ2-1,TGTGCCAGCAGCCCGCAATCGGACCCTAGGTCCCACAATGAGCAGTTCTTC,CASSPQSDPRSHNEQFF
TRBV6-5,-,-,TRBJ1-1,TGTGCCAGCACCACCACGGGGATTCGCACTGAAGCTTTCTTT,CASTTTGIRTEAFF
TRBV29-1,few,-,TRBJ2-1,TGCAGCGTCCCTCGGGGGAATGAGCAGTTCTTC,CSVPRGNEQFF
TRBV4-1,few,-,TRBJ1-1,TGCGCCAGCGGGATGGGGGGGACTGAAGCTTTCTTT,CASGMGGTEAFF
TRBV12-3/TRBV12-4,many,TRBD2,TRBJ2-1,TGTGCCAGCAGTTTAATTCGGCAGGGAGGAGCGGGGCGGGGTGAGCAGTTCTTC,CASSLIRQGGAGRGEQFF
TRBV7-2,many,-,TRBJ2-1,TGTGCCAGCAGTCGGCAGGGCTACAATGAGCAGTTCTTC,CASSRQGYNEQFF
TRBV28,once,-,TRBJ1-5,TGTGCCAGCATCGGGGTTGGTGGCAATCAGCCCCAGCATTTT,CASIGVGGNQPQHF
TRBV27,few,TRBD2,TRBJ2-7,TGTGCCAGCAGTTCCCTCGGACTAGCGGGAGGGCCTGGAATCGAGCAGTACTTC,CASSSLGLAGGPGIEQYF
TRBV20-1,-,TRBD2,TRBJ2-1,TGCAGTGCTAGAATCACGGGGGGGCCCTACAATGAGCAGTTCTTC,CSARITGGPYNEQFF
TRBV9,few,-,TRBJ2-7,TGTGCCAGCAGCCCCGGGGGCCAAGAAAGGCACGAGCAGTACTTC,CASSPGGQERHEQYF
TRBV28,many,-,TRBJ2-7,TGTGCCAGCAGTTTACCGGCCTCAGACAAGGCCCTCTCCTACGAGCAGTACTTC,CASSLPASDKALSYEQYF
TRBV29-1,-,-,TRBJ1-2,TGCAGCGTTGGCCGGGACGGATCGCCTAACTATGGCTACACCTTC,CSVGRDGSPNYGYTF
TRBV2,few,-,TRBJ1-2,TGTGCCAGCAGTGAACAGGTCAAGGGCTATGGCTACACCTTC,CASSEQVKGYGYTF
TRBV7-3,many,-,TRBJ2-5,TGTGCCAGCAGCCTCTACCGGGACCCCCAAGAGACCCAGTACTTC,CASSLYRDPQETQYF
TRBV12-3/TRBV12-4,many,-,TRBJ1-4,TGTGCCAGCAGTTTCGGAACTGAAAAACTGTTTTTT,CASSFGTEKLFF
TRBV25-1,many,-,TRBJ2-2,TGTGCCAGCAGTGAATCAGCAGTGGACACCGGGGAGCTGTTTTTT,CASSESAVDTGELFF
TRBV12-3/TRBV12-4,many,TRBD1,TRBJ1-2,TGTGCCAGCAGTTCTCGAACAGGGGCACCTAACTATGGCTACACCTTC,CASSSRTGAPNYGYTF
TRBV19,many,-,TRBJ1-5,TGTGCCAGTAGTGAATGGGGCGGGGGCCGTCAGCCCCAGCATTTT,CASSEWGGGRQPQHF
TRBV20-1,-,-,TRBJ1-1,TGCAGTGCCCCAAAGTCGAACACTGAAGCTTTCTTT,CSAPKSNTEAFF
TRBV4-1,few,-,TRBJ2-7,TGCGCCAGCAGCCAAGGGGACCCCTACGAGCAGTACTTC,CASSQGDPYEQYF
TRBV7-9,few,-,TRBJ2-1,TGTGCCAGCAGCTCGCCTTTCGGCAGGGCGGATGAGCAGTTCTTC,CASSSPFGRADEQFF
TRBV7-8,many,-,TRBJ2-2,TGTGCCAGCAGCTCAGGGGTTGCAGCCGGGGAGCTGTTTTTT,CASSSGVAAGELFF
TRBV13,-,-,TRBJ2-1,TGTGCCAGCAGCTTATGGGGTGGGAATGAGCAGTTCTTC,CASSLWGGNEQFF
TRBV6-6,many,-,TRBJ2-7,TGTGCCAGCAGTTATACCGACGGCGACGAGCAGTACTTC,CASSYTDGDEQYF
TRBV7-9,-,TRBD2,TRBJ2-7,TGTGCCAGCAGCCCGCTGACTAGCGGGGTAGACTACGAGCAGTACTTC,CASSPLTSGVDYEQYF
TRBV4-1,-,-,TRBJ2-2,TGCGCCAGCAGCCAAGATATAGGGGTCAACACCGGGGAGCTGTTTTTT,CASSQDIGVNTGELFF
TRBV6-6,many,-,TRBJ2-3,TGTGCCAGCAGGCGACCCGGTCCGGCCACAGATACGCAGTATTTT,CASRRPGPATDTQYF
TRBV4-1,few,-,TRBJ2-2,TGCGCCAGCAGCCAAGAGGCATTCGAAACCGGGGAGCTGTTTTTT,CASSQEAFETGELFF
TRBV10-3,-,-,TRBJ2-7,TGTGCCATCAGTGAGTCGGAGGAACGGTTCTACGAGCAGTACTTC,CAISESEERFYEQYF
TRBV7-9,many,-,TRBJ2-7,TGTGCCAGCAGCCAGCGACAATACGAGCAGTACTTC,CASSQRQYEQYF
TRBV20-1,-,-,TRBJ1-5,TGCAGTGCTAGAGATAGATGGAGAGCGGGGAATCAGCCCCAGCATTTT,CSARDRWRAGNQPQHF
TRBV28,few,TRBD1,TRBJ2-7,TGTGCCAGCAGCTTGTGGGACAGGGTCTCCTACGAGCAGTACTTC,CASSLWDRVSYEQYF
TRBV7-3,many,TRBD2,TRBJ2-1,TGTGCCAGCAGCTTACTAGCGGGAGGGCGATACAATGAGCAGTTCTTC,CASSLLAGGRYNEQFF
TRBV12-3/TRBV12-4,many,TRBD1,TRBJ1-2,TGTGCCAGCAGCCCGACAGGGTTTAACTATGGCTACACCTTC,CASSPTGFNYGYTF
TRBV6-1,many,-,TRBJ2-3,TGTGCCAGCAGTGTAGCGTGGAGAGATACGCAGTATTTT,CASSVAWRDTQYF
TRBV6-2/TRBV6-3,many,-,TRBJ2-7,TGTGCCAGCAGTTACTCCGAAAGGATCGACGAGCAGTACTTC,CASSYSERIDEQYF
TRBV10-3,many,-,TRBJ1-1,TGTGCCATCAGTGAGTCGATGGGAGGGGAGAACACTGAAGCTTTCTTT,CAISESMGGENTEAFF
TRBV6-1,-,TRBD2,TRBJ2-6,TGTGCCAGCAGGGGATTAACTAGCGGGATAAAAGTTGGGGCCAACGTCCTGACTTTC,CASRGLTSGIKVGANVLTF
TRBV7-9,many,-,TRBJ2-7,TGTGCCAGCAAGACGGGAGAGATCAGCGAGCAGTACTTC,CASKTGEISEQYF
TRBV7-2,many,-,TRBJ1-3,TGTGCCAGCAGTATGACAACTGGAAACACCATATATTTT,CASSMTTGNTIYF
TRBV15,many,TRBD1,TRBJ2-1,TGTGCCACCAGCCTTTCCGGACAGGGTATGAATGAGCAGTTCTTC,CATSLSGQGMNEQFF
TRBV30,few,-,TRBJ1-1,TGTGCCTGGAGTGTGGACATGAACACTGAAGCTTTCTTT,CAWSVDMNTEAFF
TRBV19,few,-,TRBJ2-2,TGTGCCAGTAGTGTCCGGGGCACCGGGGAGCTGTTTTTT,CASSVRGTGELFF
TRBV5-1,-,TRBD1,TRBJ1-1,TGCGCCAGTGGGACAGGCGATGAAGCTTTCTTT,CASGTGDEAFF
TRBV25-1,many,-,TRBJ1-1,TGTGCCAGCAGTGAATCTCGGTCGACCACTGAAGCTTTCTTT,CASSESRSTTEAFF
TRBV3-1,-,-,TRBJ2-3,TGTGCCAGCAGCCTTCTCTTCTCTACCTTCACAGATACGCAGTATTTT,CASSLLFSTFTDTQYF
TRBV27,many,TRBD2,TRBJ2-3,TGTGCCAGCAGTGGACTAGCGGGCGATACGCAGTATTTT,CASSGLAGDTQYF
TRBV7-2,many,-,TRBJ1-1,TGTGCCAGCAGCTTAGGGCTGCGAGACACTGAAGCTTTCTTT,CASSLGLRDTEAFF
TRBV12-3/TRBV12-4,many,TRBD2,TRBJ2-3,TGTGCCAGCAGTTCAGACCGAAATTTCGGACTAGCGGGAGAAACAGATACGCAGTATTTT,CASSSDRNFGLAGETDTQYF
TRBV10-3,many,TRBD1,TRBJ2-3,TGTGCCATATACAGGGGCGATACGCAGTATTTT,CAIYRGDTQYF
TRBV7-2,many,-,TRBJ2-1,TGTGCCATCCCAGGGGTAGCGAATGAGCAGTTCTTC,CAIPGVANEQFF
TRBV5-4,many,-,TRBJ2-1,TGTGCCAGCAGCGGGAGGGGGGGGAATGAGCAGTTCTTC,CASSGRGGNEQFF
TRBV9,-,-,TRBJ1-2,TGTGCCAGCAGCCCTACCGCGGCAGGGAACTATGGCTACACCTTC,CASSPTAAGNYGYTF
TRBV20-1,-,-,TRBJ1-1,TGCAGTGGGGACACTGAAGCTTTCTTT,CSGDTEAFF
TRBV6-1,many,TRBD1,TRBJ2-7,TGTGCCAGCAGAGGACGACAGGGGGCCTACGAGCAGTACTTC,CASRGRQGAYEQYF
TRBV11-2,many,-,TRBJ2-2,TGTGCCAGCAGCGCGACAGGCACCGGGGAGCTGTTTTTT,CASSATGTGELFF
TRBV7-3,many,-,TRBJ2-1,TGTGCCAGCAGTTCTCAAACGGCCGGGCTCTCCAATGAGCAGTTCTTC,CASSSQTAGLSNEQFF